These T cell receptor beta chains were read from a single sample in a study of beta chain features in type 1 diabetes. Libraries were prepared by immunoSEQ multiplex PCR; TCRdb keeps only in-frame clonotypes and omits some of them. The profile covers hundreds of thousands of clones, with 8% appearing a single time and around 0.45% taken by the ten largest. The sequencing input was central memory CD4+ T cells from blood. The source is a woman younger than 35 in good health. CDR3s include the opening cysteine and the closing phenylalanine or tryptophan. A D gene is named only where the DNA matches it firmly. The listing skips clone size in some rows; elsewhere it reads once, few, many or a size class.

d_call: TRBD1
j_call: TRBJ2-5
v_call: TRBV28
clone_size: few
cdr3_nt: TGTGCCAGCGGGGGATCCGGGACAGCACAAGAGACCCAGTACTTC
cdr3_aa: CASGGSGTAQETQYF

d_call: NA
j_call: TRBJ2-3
v_call: TRBV5-1
clone_size: few
cdr3_nt: TGCGCCAGCAGCGGGCAAGTTGTCAGAGATACGCAGTATTTT
cdr3_aa: CASSGQVVRDTQYF

d_call: NA
j_call: TRBJ1-1
v_call: TRBV7-9
clone_size: few
cdr3_nt: TGTGCCAGCAGCCTACAGGAGAACACTGAAGCTTTCTTT
cdr3_aa: CASSLQENTEAFF

d_call: TRBD2
j_call: TRBJ2-7
v_call: TRBV5-1
clone_size: few
cdr3_nt: TGCGCCAGCAGCTTCACGGGACTAGCCTACGAGCAGTACTTC
cdr3_aa: CASSFTGLAYEQYF

d_call: NA
j_call: TRBJ2-3
v_call: TRBV2
clone_size: NA
cdr3_nt: TGTGCCAGCAGTGAAATGCAGACAGATACGCAGTATTTT
cdr3_aa: CASSEMQTDTQYF

d_call: NA
j_call: TRBJ2-3
v_call: TRBV7-2
clone_size: NA
cdr3_nt: TGTGCCAGCAGCACCGGTCTCACAGAAGGGGCTGATACGCAGTATTTT
cdr3_aa: CASSTGLTEGADTQYF

d_call: NA
j_call: TRBJ2-3
v_call: TRBV6-5
clone_size: NA
cdr3_nt: TGTGCCAGCAGCTTGGGAGATACGCAGTATTTT
cdr3_aa: CASSLGDTQYF

d_call: NA
j_call: TRBJ2-3
v_call: TRBV11-2
clone_size: NA
cdr3_nt: TGTGCCAGCAGCTTAGCTAGGACCAACGCAGATACGCAGTATTTT
cdr3_aa: CASSLARTNADTQYF

d_call: NA
j_call: TRBJ2-2
v_call: TRBV14
clone_size: few
cdr3_nt: TGTGCCAGCAGGCGAACCGGGGAGCTGTTTTTT
cdr3_aa: CASRRTGELFF

d_call: NA
j_call: TRBJ2-7
v_call: TRBV7-3
clone_size: few
cdr3_nt: TGTGCCAGCAGCTTATATCAGGGCTACGAGCAGTACTTC
cdr3_aa: CASSLYQGYEQYF

d_call: NA
j_call: TRBJ2-6
v_call: TRBV7-9
clone_size: many
cdr3_nt: TGTGCCAGCAGCTTTCACTCTGGGGCCAACGTCCTGACTTTC
cdr3_aa: CASSFHSGANVLTF

d_call: TRBD2
j_call: TRBJ2-3
v_call: TRBV15
clone_size: few
cdr3_nt: TGTGCCACCAGCAGAGAGGCCACTAGCGGGAGGCCCATCACAGATACGCAGTATTTT
cdr3_aa: CATSREATSGRPITDTQYF

d_call: NA
j_call: TRBJ1-5
v_call: TRBV6-1
clone_size: NA
cdr3_nt: TGTGCCACCAGCCGGGACTCCTTTCTGCTTTTT
cdr3_aa: CATSRDSFLLF